The rows below give T cell receptor beta chains drawn from one sample of a study of blood T cell repertoires in COVID-19. Assay used: immunoSEQ multiplex PCR; TCRdb lists only in-frame clones, some missing. The sample lists under 400,000 clones; roughly 90% were seen once. The sample comprised peripheral blood. The receptors come from a man in his late teens or twenties with active or convalescent COVID-19. Both conserved end residues are trimmed from each CDR3. D genes are given only for firm matches. Not all rows give a size; the values are once, few, many and, for expanded clones, a class.

j_gene,abundance,v_gene,d_gene,CDR3aa
TRBJ2-7,.,TRBV6-2/TRBV6-3,.,ASSSTGSRYEQY
TRBJ1-4,.,TRBV19,TRBD1,ASSIFGDSNEKLF
TRBJ1-3,.,TRBV28,.,ASSRGGEGSGNTIY
TRBJ2-1,.,TRBV28,.,ASTEGSLNEQF
TRBJ2-5,.,TRBV18,TRBD2,ASSPLAGVLQETQY
TRBJ1-4,.,TRBV4-3,.,ASSRKAGTEKLF
TRBJ1-2,.,TRBV4-3,.,ASSQVVLQGFYGYT
TRBJ2-1,.,TRBV5-6,TRBD2,ASSSAASGAGNEQF
TRBJ1-5,.,TRBV6-2/TRBV6-3,.,ASSSHAFGYATYSNQPQH
TRBJ2-1,.,TRBV27,.,ASSALGQF
TRBJ2-7,.,TRBV19,TRBD2,ATRGGAYEQY
TRBJ2-3,.,TRBV2,TRBD2,ASRSSGGTTTDTQY
TRBJ2-6,.,TRBV9,.,ASSAFAGANVLT
TRBJ2-7,.,TRBV6-5,.,VASGLSYEQY
TRBJ1-2,.,TRBV18,.,ASSPNRGKEYGYT
TRBJ1-1,.,TRBV2,.,ASSPRPSLSGTEAF
TRBJ2-6,.,TRBV19,TRBD2,ASKGLAGGAGANVLT
TRBJ1-1,.,TRBV6-5,.,ASSSLGNTEAF
TRBJ2-3,.,TRBV28,.,ASSPRTGIPDTQY
TRBJ1-2,.,TRBV24-1,.,ATSDLPGELTYGYT
TRBJ1-2,.,TRBV5-8,.,ASRYRGARDGYT
TRBJ2-1,.,TRBV11-2,.,ASSSGKLGYNEQF
TRBJ2-2,.,TRBV5-6,TRBD2,ASSFLAGGAPGELF
TRBJ2-2,.,TRBV7-6,.,ASSLVIWPNTGELF
TRBJ2-7,few,TRBV4-3,.,ASSPGTTREQY
TRBJ2-7,.,TRBV6-5,.,ASSPRQTYEQY
TRBJ1-2,.,TRBV28,TRBD1,ASSPVPGQGAWANYGYT
TRBJ2-1,few,TRBV27,TRBD1,ASRPWTGTYNEQF
TRBJ1-2,.,TRBV5-1,TRBD1,ASRTGTGDNYGYT
TRBJ2-3,.,TRBV2,.,ASKATYTQY
TRBJ1-2,.,TRBV27,.,ASSYRDARGGYT
TRBJ2-7,.,TRBV6-6,.,ASSYTDPTYEQY
TRBJ2-2,.,TRBV9,.,ASSETSNTGELF
TRBJ2-1,.,TRBV15,TRBD2,ATSRDSGGAANEQF
TRBJ2-7,.,TRBV12-3/TRBV12-4,.,ASTSGYEQY
TRBJ1-5,.,TRBV5-8,.,ASSLGQYSNQPQH
TRBJ1-2,.,TRBV6-5,TRBD1,ASSLGQGHYGYT
TRBJ2-5,once,TRBV12-3/TRBV12-4,.,ASSLGPGETQY
TRBJ2-7,once,TRBV27,TRBD2,ASSLRSGGYEQY
TRBJ1-2,.,TRBV5-1,.,ASSVREGRPYGYT
TRBJ2-5,.,TRBV6-2/TRBV6-3,TRBD2,ASSFDITGGVETQY
TRBJ2-2,.,TRBV27,.,ASSPVANTGELF
TRBJ1-1,.,TRBV19,TRBD1,ASSPDRGWGNTEAF
TRBJ2-7,.,TRBV2,.,ASIKTPVPLEQY